There are a few counts of the clone carrying this TCR beta chain. No antigen is known for it. TCR alpha and TCR beta cDNA libraries carrying sample barcodes and UMIs were produced by 5'RACE using constant-segment primers. TCRdb fed the 5' RACE reads into MiXCR, producing one record per CDR3 protein. The table has hundreds of thousands of distinct CDR3 sequences, less than 25% seen once. This entry is derived from a study of T-cell memory formation after mild COVID-19. Study in general: There were largely donor-specific TCR clusters.

CDR1 SNHLY and CDR2 FYNNEI come from the germline V gene. The CDR3 sequence is 14 residues long. Trimming removed 7 bases from V and 4 bases from J, with 17 bases in between. Findings and limits, study-wide: The study found contracting CD4+ clones mainly in CM and EM and contracting CD8+ clones in EMRA. Clones that got smaller from day 15 to 85 had even CD4/CD8, while clones growing later tipped toward CD4+.

The TCR was taken from an adult woman who had mild COVID-19 (a few samples of this study predate the infection). Cell type and time point are not known. The rearrangement links TRBV2 to TRBJ2-7; possibly TRBD1 for D (7 bases). Material: PBMCs or a T cell subset sorted from them (not recorded which). CDR3 sequence: CASTQGGHLYEQYF. DNA for the CDR3: TGTGCCAGCACTCAGGGGGGACACCTATACGAGCAGTACTTC. Full variable domain (outside the CDR3, taken from reference TRBV2 and TRBJ2-7): EPEVTQTPSHQVTQMGQEVILRCVPISNHLYFYWYRQILGQKVEFLVSFYNNEISEKSEIFDDQFSVERPDGSNFTLKIRSTKLEDSAMYFCASTQGGHLYEQYFGPGTRLTVT.